This is a list of T cell receptor beta chains from one sample in a study of blood T cell repertoires in COVID-19. Clones were sequenced by immunoSEQ multiplex PCR, and TCRdb holds only the in-frame ones, with some missing. Of around 150,000 clones in the sample, approximately 80% are singletons; the top ten hold 3% to 3.5%. The sequencing sample was made of PBMCs or T cells enriched from blood (not recorded which). Source of these receptors: a woman aged 55-69 years who had recovered from COVID-19. CDR3s include the opening cysteine and the closing phenylalanine or tryptophan. Each record gives: J gene, clone size, D gene, V gene, CDR3 protein, CDR3 DNA. The D gene is left open where the match is weak. Size values are once, few and many counts, or a class for expanded clones, and some rows have none.

>TRBJ1-5|-|TRBD1|TRBV14
CASSQDRAGGEASNQPQHF
TGTGCCAGCAGCCAAGATCGGGCAGGGGGAGAAGCTAGCAATCAGCCCCAGCATTTT
>TRBJ2-3|-|TRBD1|TRBV27
CASSPRDRDGTDTQYF
TGTGCCAGCAGTCCGCGGGACAGGGATGGGACAGATACGCAGTATTTT
>TRBJ1-1|-|-|TRBV12-5
CASGSGTQYTEAFF
TGTGCTAGTGGTTCAGGGACTCAGTACACTGAAGCTTTCTTT
>TRBJ1-2|-|TRBD1|TRBV5-6
CASSLGQGVYGYTF
TGTGCCAGCAGCTTGGGACAGGGAGTCTATGGCTACACCTTC
>TRBJ2-1|few|-|TRBV7-3
CASSPRNIRGNEQFF
TGTGCCAGCAGCCCCCGTAACATAAGGGGTAACGAGCAGTTCTTC
>TRBJ1-6|few|TRBD1|TRBV4-2
CASRDMTGVSPLHF
TGTGCCAGCAGAGACATGACAGGGGTTTCACCCCTCCACTTT
>TRBJ2-1|-|-|TRBV6-2/TRBV6-3
CASSYQLPQQFF
TGTGCCAGCAGTTATCAACTACCACAGCAGTTCTTC
>TRBJ1-2|-|TRBD1|TRBV29-1
CSVATQGATLHF
TGCAGCGTCGCTACACAGGGGGCTACCCTCCACTTC
>TRBJ2-5|-|TRBD1|TRBV4-2
CASSQGMQGAGTQYF
TGTGCCAGCAGCCAAGGGATGCAGGGGGCAGGGACCCAGTACTTC
>TRBJ2-5|-|-|TRBV10-3
CAIARLYQETQYF
TGTGCCATAGCTCGTCTGTACCAAGAGACCCAGTACTTC
>TRBJ1-4|-|-|TRBV27
CASSLLGTTNEKLFF
TGTGCCAGCAGTTTACTCGGGACAACTAATGAAAAACTGTTTTTT
>TRBJ2-7|-|TRBD2|TRBV18
CASSPPGLVGYLGEQYF
TGTGCCAGCTCACCACCGGGACTAGTAGGGTATTTAGGCGAGCAGTACTTC
>TRBJ1-5|-|-|TRBV24-1
CATSDWLGTPQHF
TGTGCCACCAGTGATTGGTTAGGGACACCCCAGCATTTT
>TRBJ2-3|-|-|TRBV7-8
CASRTRDSDTQYF
TGTGCCAGCAGAACCAGGGACTCAGATACGCAGTATTTT
>TRBJ2-7|-|TRBD1|TRBV4-1
CASSPRLDRGQNYEQYF
TGCGCCAGCAGCCCCCGGCTGGACAGGGGGCAAAATTACGAGCAGTACTTC
>TRBJ2-1|-|TRBD2|TRBV19
CASTNGLAGIDEQFF
TGTGCCAGTACAAACGGGCTAGCGGGGATCGATGAGCAGTTCTTC
>TRBJ2-5|-|-|TRBV5-1
CASSLTLAGRETQYF
TGCGCCAGCAGCTTGACTTTGGCGGGCCGGGAGACCCAGTACTTC
>TRBJ1-2|-|-|TRBV27
CASSLDRSYGYTF
TGTGCCAGCAGCTTAGACAGGAGCTATGGCTACACCTTC
>TRBJ2-2|-|TRBD2|TRBV7-8
CASSSLASGVYTGELFF
TGTGCCAGCAGCTCCCTTGCTAGCGGGGTATATACCGGGGAGCTGTTTTTT
>TRBJ2-3|-|-|TRBV7-8
CASSLFGGGTDTQYF
TGTGCCAGCAGCTTATTTGGAGGGGGCACAGATACGCAGTATTTT
>TRBJ1-2|-|-|TRBV7-2
CASSLEHLGAGYGYTF
TGTGCCAGCAGCTTAGAACATTTAGGGGCGGGGTATGGCTACACCTTC
>TRBJ2-3|-|TRBD2|TRBV18
CASSRSGGTTDTQYF
TGTGCCAGCTCACGCAGCGGGGGGACCACAGATACGCAGTATTTT
>TRBJ1-1|-|TRBD1|TRBV13
CASSVRTGGWNTEAFF
TGTGCCAGCAGCGTCAGGACAGGGGGCTGGAACACTGAAGCTTTCTTT
>TRBJ1-2|-|TRBD1|TRBV27
CASRPTPQGAGGYTF
TGTGCCAGCCGTCCCACCCCACAGGGGGCTGGTGGCTACACCTTC
>TRBJ2-7|-|-|TRBV30
CAWSAGGQGYEQYF
TGTGCCTGGAGCGCGGGGGGACAGGGTTACGAGCAGTACTTC
>TRBJ1-1|-|-|TRBV9
CASSGGVDMNTEAFF
TGTGCCAGCAGTGGAGGTGTAGATATGAACACTGAAGCTTTCTTT
>TRBJ2-3|-|TRBD1|TRBV7-9
CASSSPRGQLTDTQYF
TGTGCCAGCAGCTCCCCTAGGGGGCAGCTCACAGATACGCAGTATTTT
>TRBJ2-7|-|-|TRBV7-6
CASSLDPGTLYEQYF
TGTGCCAGCAGCCTTGACCCCGGGACACTCTACGAGCAGTACTTC
>TRBJ2-3|few|TRBD2|TRBV3-1/TRBV3-2
CASSQGSGGRGDTQYF
TGTGCCAGCAGCCAAGGTAGCGGGGGCCGGGGGGATACGCAGTATTTT
>TRBJ1-2|few|-|TRBV6-5
CASSPLGGNYGYTF
TGTGCCAGCAGCCCCCTCGGGGGGAACTATGGCTACACCTTC
>TRBJ2-7|-|-|TRBV27
CASSPQSIPTYEQYF
TGTGCCAGCAGTCCCCAGTCGATCCCGACCTACGAGCAGTACTTC
>TRBJ2-5|-|TRBD2|TRBV5-4
CASSKGLAGAQETQYF
TGTGCCAGCAGCAAAGGACTAGCGGGGGCCCAAGAGACCCAGTACTTC
>TRBJ2-5|-|TRBD2|TRBV7-2
CASSHASGGAWGRETQYF
TGTGCCAGCAGCCACGCTAGCGGGGGGGCCTGGGGGCGAGAGACCCAGTACTTC
>TRBJ1-6|-|TRBD1|TRBV30
CAWSEGTGNSPLHF
TGTGCCTGGAGTGAAGGGACAGGGAATTCACCCCTCCACTTT
>TRBJ1-5|-|TRBD1|TRBV19
CASSLYRGSNQPQHF
TGTGCCAGTAGTCTATACAGGGGCAGCAATCAGCCCCAGCATTTT
>TRBJ2-3|once|TRBD2|TRBV9
CASARERTSGGDTQYF
TGTGCCAGCGCAAGGGAGAGGACTAGCGGGGGAGATACGCAGTATTTT
>TRBJ2-7|few|TRBD2|TRBV5-6
CASSASGGSYEQYF
TGTGCCAGCAGCGCTAGCGGGGGATCCTACGAGCAGTACTTC
>TRBJ1-2|-|TRBD1|TRBV13
CASSLLTGGSYGYTF
TGTGCCAGCAGCTTACTAACAGGGGGCAGCTATGGCTACACCTTC
>TRBJ1-5|-|TRBD1|TRBV13
CASSVGTGGSGVPHF
TGTGCCAGCAGCGTAGGGACAGGGGGATCAGGAGTTCCGCATTTT
>TRBJ2-3|few|TRBD1|TRBV29-1
CSVNRQGATDTQYF
TGCAGCGTGAACCGACAGGGGGCCACAGATACGCAGTATTTT
>TRBJ2-3|-|TRBD1|TRBV10-1
CASSGDRVTDTQYF
TGCGCCAGCAGTGGTGACAGGGTCACAGATACGCAGTATTTT
>TRBJ1-4|-|-|TRBV19
CASSMRSGYEKLFF
TGTGCCAGTAGTATGCGTTCCGGGTATGAAAAACTGTTTTTT
>TRBJ1-2|-|-|TRBV10-3
CAIIGSNGYTF
TGTGCCATCATTGGGTCCAATGGCTACACCTTC
>TRBJ1-2|-|-|TRBV5-1
CASSPGTRDGYTF
TGCGCCAGCAGCCCGGGGACAAGGGATGGCTACACCTTC
>TRBJ2-5|-|-|TRBV6-5
CASSYFGGNPETQYF
TGTGCCAGCAGTTACTTCGGGGGAAACCCAGAGACCCAGTACTTC
>TRBJ1-2|-|TRBD1|TRBV19
CASSKQGATPGYTF
TGTGCCAGTAGTAAACAGGGGGCGACCCCTGGCTACACCTTC
>TRBJ2-7|-|TRBD1|TRBV15
CATSRGDSGRNKQYF
TGTGCCACCAGCAGAGGGGACAGTGGGCGAAACAAGCAGTACTTC
>TRBJ2-3|-|TRBD2|TRBV2
CASRGTSGGVHTQYF
TGTGCCAGCAGAGGGACTAGCGGGGGGGTGCATACGCAGTATTTT
>TRBJ1-2|many|TRBD1|TRBV27
CASSDRVGGYTF
TGTGCCAGCAGTGACAGGGTCGGTGGCTACACCTTC
>TRBJ2-3|-|-|TRBV6-5
CASSTRGSTDTQYF
TGTGCCAGCAGTACCCGGGGAAGCACAGATACGCAGTATTTT
>TRBJ1-2|-|TRBD1|TRBV19
CASISPGTGMSYGYTF
TGTGCCAGTATCTCCCCCGGGACAGGGATGAGCTATGGCTACACCTTC
>TRBJ1-2|few|-|TRBV3-1/TRBV3-2
CASSQDEGSQRGYTF
TGTGCCAGCAGCCAAGATGAAGGCAGCCAGAGGGGCTACACCTTC
>TRBJ2-7|-|-|TRBV21-1
CASSKDSDEQYF
TGTGCCAGCAGCAAAGATTCGGACGAGCAGTACTTC
>TRBJ2-7|-|-|TRBV27
CASSSRDSSHEQYF
TGTGCCAGCAGTTCCCGGGACTCTTCCCACGAGCAGTACTTC
>TRBJ1-1|-|-|TRBV18
CASSPITLGTEAFF
TGTGCCAGCTCACCGATAACTCTTGGCACTGAAGCTTTCTTT
>TRBJ1-6|-|-|TRBV25-1
CASSESRQGTSPLHF
TGTGCCAGCAGTGAATCACGGCAGGGTACTTCACCCCTCCACTTT
>TRBJ1-1|once|TRBD1|TRBV5-1
CASNRLGTDNTEAFF
TGCGCCAGCAACCGTCTCGGGACAGATAACACTGAAGCTTTCTTT